The T cell receptor (beta chain) described here comes from a study of cytomegalovirus exposure and HLA in healthy donors. With respect to this clone: Its antigen is not identified.

There are 16 residues in the CDR3. Germline-derived CDR1 and CDR2 are MGHRA and YSYEKL. Germline trimming cut 3 bases from V and 7 bases from J; bases unmatched to any gene: 11. This table comes from immunoSEQ multiplex PCR, and its TCRdb copy is limited to in-frame clones, with some not included. The sample has some 310,000 clones, approximately 85% seen once. Study-wide findings and caveats: In vitro testing confirmed a few CMV-associated chains as specific for CMV antigens. It was reported that the classifier diagnosed cytomegalovirus status with high specificity and sensitivity in both the original and validation cohorts.

Specimen: PBMCs. This sequence originates from a young man in good health and CMV-seronegative. J is TRBJ1-1 and V is TRBV4-1, with 10 bases identical to TRBD1. CDR3 sequence (DNA): TGCGCCAGCAGCCACACCCCGACAGGGGGCTTTTATGAAGCTTTCTTT. Amino acids: CASSHTPTGGFYEAFF.